The TCR beta chain under discussion was sequenced for a study of PD-1 blockade in classical Hodgkin lymphoma. Findings and limits, study-wide: CD4+ TCR diversity, unlike CD8+, climbed significantly by C4D1. Those patients who began receiving nivolumab less than 1 year after ASCT had lower diversity, and they were excluded.

Assay used: immunoSEQ multiplex PCR; TCRdb lists only in-frame clones, some missing. The sample has roughly 14,000 clones, more than 70% seen once; the top ten hold under 6%. On this clone itself: Antigen unknown.

V was clipped by 0 bases and J by 1 base, with 6 bases between them. The CDR3 sequence is 14 residues long. Looked up from germline, CDR1 is MRHNA and CDR2 is SNTAGT. Autologous stem cell transplantation was followed by relapse in every patient, and brentuximab vedotin exposure varied. Complete response, partial response or progressive disease constituted the best response categories observed. This clonotype was sampled from a human donor with classical Hodgkin lymphoma. The sequencing here drew on peripheral blood mononuclear cells (PBMCs), taken at baseline. The gene calls are TRBV6-4 and TRBJ1-1; no firm D call. The DNA of the CDR3 is TGTGCCAGCAGTGACTCACCGGGGAACACTGAAGCTTTCTTT. Its protein product is CASSDSPGNTEAFF.